The 7 T cell receptor beta chains below come from one sample, sequenced in a study of T cells in Graves' hyperthyroidism and ophthalmopathy. RNA transcripts provided the source from which TCR beta CDR3 regions were amplified. HTBI primers were used for first-round RT-PCR of the TCR CDR3. In TCRdb, the multiplex PCR reads were re-called with MiXCR into one record per CDR3 protein. Altogether fewer than 400,000 distinct CDR3 sequences are present, more than 20% being singletons, with the ten largest covering 73%. The sequenced material came from blood. The receptors come from a man aged 45-65 years with Graves' hyperthyroidism.

J is TRBJ2-1 and V is TRBV30; 8 bases match TRBD2. There are 14 residues in the CDR3. Losses at the gene ends were 3 bases for V and 0 bases for J; bases not matched to a gene: 1. Germline lookup yields CDR1 GTSNPN and CDR2 SVGIG (reference sequence). This chain's CDR3 is CAWSSGSSYNEQFF. DNA of the CDR3: TGTGCCTGGAGCAGCGGGAGCTCCTACAATGAGCAGTTCTTC. Supplemented by reference TRBV30 and TRBJ2-1, the full variable domain reads SQTIHQWPATLVQPVGSPLSLECTVEGTSNPNLYWYRQAAGRGLQLLFYSVGIGQISSEVPQNLSASRPQDRQFILSSKKLLLSDSGFYLCAWSSGSSYNEQFFGPGTRLTVL.

The CDR3 sequence is CATSRVGQPQHF. The CDR3 DNA reads as TGTGCCACCAGCCGGGTGGGACAGCCCCAGCATTTT. The chain uses TRBV15 and TRBJ1-5, with unresolved D. Germline CDR1 LNHNV, CDR2 YYDKDF (reference sequence). V lost 5 bases and J lost 7, with 9 bases in between. The CDR3 runs to 12 residues.

V is TRBV4-1 and J is TRBJ2-1, with 8 positions matching TRBD2. This CDR3 contains 17 residues. Trimming took 1 base from V and 6 from J; bases not matched to a gene: 11. Germline V gene data show CDR1 as MGHRA and CDR2 as YSYEKL. Written as DNA, the CDR3 is TGCGCCAGCAGCCAAGCTACACCGGGACTAGTCCCCAATGAGCAGTTCTTC. It encodes CASSQATPGLVPNEQFF.

This clonotype came up many times. The V call is TRBV3-1, the J call TRBJ1-1; the D is unclear. The CDR3 is made up of 14 amino acids. Per germline, CDR1 LGHDT and CDR2 YNNKEL (reference sequence). V lost 1 base and J 1 base, leaving 7 bases between the germline ends. CDR3 sequence: CASSQGLGNTEAFF. The CDR3 bases are TGTGCCAGCAGCCAAGGGTTAGGGAACACTGAAGCTTTCTTT.

Many counts were recorded for this clonotype. This chain links TRBV6-6 with TRBJ2-7; 7 positions agree with TRBD2. V lost 2 bases, J lost 2 bases, and 6 bases stayed unmatched. There are 15 residues in the CDR3. Germline-derived CDR1 and CDR2 are MNHNY and SVGAGI (reference sequence). CDR3: CASSYVRESAYEQYF. The CDR3 nucleotides read TGTGCCAGCAGTTACGTGCGGGAGTCGGCCTACGAGCAGTACTTC.

Note on this clonotype: The missing conserved phenylalanine or tryptophan at the end of this CDR3 makes a read error likely. The V call is TRBV5-1, the J call TRBJ1-5, with no clear D. V shed 2 bases and J shed 5 bases, with 8 bases lying between them. The CDR3 sequence is 13 residues long. Germline assignment: CDR1 SGHRS and CDR2 YFSETQ. The CDR3 reads CASSLQIDQPQHS. For the CDR3, the DNA is TGCGCCAGCAGCTTACAGATAGATCAGCCCCAGCATTCT.

The chain is built from TRBV28 and TRBJ1-2; D may be TRBD1 (5 bases). This CDR3 contains 14 residues. Germline V gene lookup returns CDR1 MDHEN and CDR2 SYDVKM. Between the trimmed V and J ends, which lost 8 bases and 1 base, there was a span of 14 bases. Here the CDR3 DNA reads TGTGCCAGCGACGCGGGGACGTTTAACTATGGCTACACCTTC. It is translated as CASDAGTFNYGYTF.